The TCR beta chain under discussion was sequenced for a study of early T cells in non-severe SARS-CoV-2 infection. This clonotype was seen many times. The antigen is not known. Trimming stripped 1 base from V and 4 bases from J, with 5 bases between. Looked up from germline, CDR1 is SNHLY and CDR2 is FYNNEI. CDR3 size: 13 residues. Study-level points and caveats: There was a bias toward anti-spike CD8 responses in VDJdb matching, which missed private and CD4 specificities.

Molecules of cDNA were individually given unique molecular identifiers that were attached to them. One entry per CDR3 protein, called by TCRdb with MiXCR from the 5' RACE reads. The sample has more than 65,000 distinct CDR3 sequences, 12% seen once. The J gene is TRBJ2-1, the V gene TRBV2; D is unresolved. This clonotype was obtained from an adult who was a healthcare worker with PCR-confirmed SARS-CoV-2 infection or an uninfected control (not recorded which). Specimen: whole blood. DNA of the CDR3: TGTGCCAGCAGTGAAGAAAGGTACAATGAGCAGTTCTTC. Its translation is CASSEERYNEQFF.